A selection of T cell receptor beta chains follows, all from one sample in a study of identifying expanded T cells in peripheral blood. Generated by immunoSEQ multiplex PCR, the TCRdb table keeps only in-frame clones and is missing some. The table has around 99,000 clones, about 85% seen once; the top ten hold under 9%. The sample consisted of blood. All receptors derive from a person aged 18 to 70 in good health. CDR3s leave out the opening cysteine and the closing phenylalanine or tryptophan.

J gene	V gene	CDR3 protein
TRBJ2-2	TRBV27	ASKSGLTNTGELF
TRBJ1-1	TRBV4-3	ASSQEPDNLNTEAF
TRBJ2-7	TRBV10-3	AIRGTLNSYEQY
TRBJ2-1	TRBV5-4	ASSPSGRGWNEQF
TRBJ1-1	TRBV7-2	ASSLVRGGMNTEAF
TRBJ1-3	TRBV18	ASSPPLGNSGNTIY
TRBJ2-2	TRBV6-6	ASSYRGTADTGELF
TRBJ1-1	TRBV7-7	ASSPGPPGTEAF
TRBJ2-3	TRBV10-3	AISEWGVDTQY
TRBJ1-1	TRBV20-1	SATQGGNAF
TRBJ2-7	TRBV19	ASSNSGSSYEQY
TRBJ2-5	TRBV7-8	ASSLPQGMGEQY
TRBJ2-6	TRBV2	ASEISGANVLT
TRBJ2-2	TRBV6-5	ASSPRTEPGELF
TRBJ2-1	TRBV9	ASSGPGTGGSEQF
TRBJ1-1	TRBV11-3	ASSLVPGTEAF